What follows are 28 T cell receptor beta chains derived from one specimen sequenced in a study of siplizumab effects on memory and regulatory T cells. Profiling relied on immunoSEQ multiplex PCR, and the TCRdb table lists in-frame clones only, not all of them. The table lists about 56,000 clones, 95% to 98% of them singletons. The sequencing input was naive CD8+ T cells sorted from blood. The source of these receptors is a human donor in good health.

CDR3 bases: TGCAGCGTTGAGGGACAGGGGACTAGCTACGAGCAGTACTTC. Translated, it gives CSVEGQGTSYEQYF. V gene TRBV29-1 combines with J gene TRBJ2-7; 10 bases are shared with TRBD1. The CDR3 loop spans 14 amino acids. The ends lost 3 bases at V and 3 bases at J; junction bases unmatched: 5. The germline CDR1 and CDR2 sequences are SQVTM and ANQGSEA.

The genes are TRBV7-9 and TRBJ2-7; 13 nucleotides match TRBD2. The ends lost 0 bases at V and 6 bases at J; junction bases unmatched: 8. Germline assignment: CDR1 SEHNR and CDR2 FQNEAQ (reference sequence). The CDR3 has 17 amino acids. CDR3: CASSLAPRLAGGLEQYF. The CDR3 DNA reads as TGTGCCAGCAGCTTAGCCCCCCGACTAGCGGGAGGTCTCGAGCAGTACTTC.

The rearrangement links TRBV20-1 to TRBJ2-7; D gene ambiguous. The germline gives CDR1 DFQATT, CDR2 SNEGSKA (reference sequence). Trimming stripped 6 bases from V and 4 bases from J, with 7 bases between. The CDR3 loop spans 10 amino acids. The CDR3 nucleotides read TGCAGTGCCTGGGCGTACGAGCAGTACTTC. This sequence encodes CSAWAYEQYF.

The rearrangement uses TRBV6-5 and TRBJ1-1; D perhaps matches TRBD1 (5 bases). The CDR3 is 15 residues long. The V gene lost 0 bases and the J gene lost 3 bases, with 11 bases spanning the gap. Per germline, CDR1 MNHEY and CDR2 SVGAGI. CDR3 amino acids: CASSYSTGWHTEAFF. As DNA, the CDR3 is TGTGCCAGCAGTTACTCCACAGGTTGGCACACTGAAGCTTTCTTT.

The V and J genes are TRBV5-6 and TRBJ1-2; no clear D gene. Trimming left V 4 bases short and J 2 bases short, with 9 bases between. The germline V gene has CDR1 SGHDT and CDR2 YYEEEE. The CDR3 is 13 residues long. CDR3 residues: CASSGNTNYGYTF. The CDR3 region has the DNA TGTGCCAGCAGCGGAAATACGAACTATGGCTACACCTTC.

This chain uses TRBV7-8 with TRBJ2-2; the D is unclear. Trimming shortened V by 6 bases and J by 1 base, and 9 bases separated the two germline ends. The CDR3 sequence is 14 residues long. Germline V gene data show CDR1 as SGHVS and CDR2 as FQNEAQ. The chain's CDR3 is CASRPTVNTGELFF. The CDR3 nucleotides read TGTGCCAGCAGGCCGACTGTGAACACCGGGGAGCTGTTTTTT.

This chain connects TRBV15 to TRBJ2-7; D gene uncertain. In germline, CDR1 is LNHNV, CDR2 YYDKDF (reference sequence). The CDR3 sequence is 13 residues long. Deletions cut 5 bases from V and 2 bases from J, with 10 bases between. The CDR3 loop is CATSSGQAYEQYF. CDR3 in DNA: TGTGCCACCAGCTCTGGGCAAGCCTACGAGCAGTACTTC. Combining the CDR3 with reference TRBV15 and TRBJ2-7 gives the whole variable domain DAMVIQNPRYQVTQFGKPVTLSCSQTLNHNVMYWYQQKSSQAPKLLFHYYDKDFNNEADTPDNFQSRRPNTSFCFLDIRSPGLGDTAMYLCATSSGQAYEQYFGPGTRLTVT.

The rearrangement links TRBV6-1 to TRBJ2-1; 14 bases match TRBD2. The CDR3 extends over 14 amino acids. The germline V gene encodes CDR1 MNHNS and CDR2 SASEGT. The V gene end was trimmed by 11 bases and the J gene end by 5 bases; junction bases not matched to a gene: 5. This CDR3 is CAATTSGRDNEQFF. The CDR3 DNA reads as TGTGCCGCAACGACTAGCGGGAGGGACAATGAGCAGTTCTTC.

The J gene is TRBJ1-2, the V gene TRBV4-1; maybe TRBD1 (5 bases). The V gene's germline CDR1 is MGHRA and CDR2 YSYEKL. The V end lost 0 bases, the J end lost 5 bases, and 13 bases lay between the germline ends. This CDR3 has 15 amino acids. The CDR3 reads CASSQESGLGYGYTF. The CDR3 DNA sequence: TGCGCCAGCAGCCAAGAATCAGGGCTGGGGTATGGCTACACCTTC.

CDR3 protein: CASSFRSLSGYSNQPQHF. For the CDR3, the DNA is TGTGCCAGCAGTTTTCGAAGTCTGAGTGGGTATAGCAATCAGCCCCAGCATTTT. This chain joins TRBV28 and TRBJ1-5, with D unresolved. Trimming took off 3 bases at V and 0 bases at J, with 18 bases between the two ends. The length of the CDR3 is 18 residues. CDR1 and CDR2 from the germline V gene are MDHEN and SYDVKM.

CDR3 amino acids: CASSFYASGTLSSYEQYF. For the CDR3, the DNA is TGCGCCAGCAGCTTCTACGCGTCCGGGACTCTCAGCTCCTACGAGCAGTACTTC. This sequence joins TRBV5-1 and TRBJ2-7; D is possibly TRBD2 (6 bases). The length of the CDR3 is 18 residues. V was trimmed by 2 bases and J by 0 bases, leaving 21 bases between them. The germline V gene encodes CDR1 SGHRS and CDR2 YFSETQ.

This clone has just one count. This chain uses TRBV27 with TRBJ2-3; 8 bases line up with TRBD2. The V gene's germline CDR1 is MNHEY and CDR2 SMNVEV (reference sequence). J lost 6 bases, V lost 0 bases, and 5 bases had no gene match. This CDR3 spans 15 amino acids. The CDR3 region is CASSLSGRAFDTQYF. In DNA form, the CDR3 reads TGTGCCAGCAGTTTATCCGGGAGGGCCTTCGATACGCAGTATTTT.

The chain is built from TRBV7-3 and TRBJ2-1; the match to TRBD2 covers 8 bases. V was pared by 3 bases and J by 6 bases, with 4 bases of the junction left unmatched. CDR1 is SGHTA and CDR2 is FQGTGA in the germline V gene. The CDR3 runs 14 residues. The chain's CDR3 is CASSLGLEGNEQFF. Here the CDR3 DNA reads TGTGCCAGCAGCTTGGGACTAGAGGGCAATGAGCAGTTCTTC.

This rearrangement joins TRBV6-1 to TRBJ2-7; 10 bases agree with TRBD2. The ends lost 6 bases at V and 2 bases at J; junction bases unmatched: 7. CDR1 MNHNS and CDR2 SASEGT come from the germline V gene. The CDR3 contains 15 residues. The CDR3 nucleotides are TGTGCCAGCAGGTCTGGACTAGCGGTAACCTACGAGCAGTACTTC. Translated: CASRSGLAVTYEQYF.

This clone appeared once. V and J are TRBV7-3 and TRBJ2-3, with a weak D call TRBD2 (5 bases). The V and J ends lost 1 base and 6 bases respectively, with 11 bases between them. The CDR3 has 14 residues. CDR1 and CDR2 from the germline V gene are SGHTA and FQGTGA. The CDR3 spells CASSLSSGIDTQYF. CDR3 nucleotide sequence: TGTGCCAGCAGCTTAAGTTCCGGGATCGATACGCAGTATTTT.

This clone occurred a few times. The V and J genes are TRBV2 and TRBJ2-7, with D tentatively TRBD2 (5 bases). Trimming removed 4 bases at V and 3 bases at J, with 10 bases between. CDR1 and CDR2 from the germline V gene are SNHLY and FYNNEI. The CDR3 loop spans 13 amino acids. CDR3 DNA: TGTGCCAGCAGTGGAATGGCGGGCTACGAGCAGTACTTC. Translated, it gives CASSGMAGYEQYF.

The chain joins TRBV2 to TRBJ2-1; D gene uncertain. The CDR3 covers 15 residues. Germline V gene data show CDR1 as SNHLY and CDR2 as FYNNEI. Trimming shortened V by 8 bases and J by 0 bases, and 14 bases separated the two germline ends. CDR3 nucleotides: TGTGCCAGCCGACCAACTCCGGGCTCCTACAATGAGCAGTTCTTC. This translates into CASRPTPGSYNEQFF.

This clone occurred a few times. The chain is built from TRBV7-9 and TRBJ2-7, with D possibly TRBD2 on 5 matching bases. Germline assignment: CDR1 SEHNR and CDR2 FQNEAQ (reference sequence). This CDR3 has 13 amino acids. The V gene lost 4 bases and the J gene lost 9 bases, with 16 bases spanning the gap. CDR3 sequence reads: CASSSPEGAGQYF. The CDR3 region has the DNA TGTGCCAGCAGCTCCCCCGAGGGAGCTGGGCAGTACTTC.

This rearrangement joins TRBV29-1 to TRBJ2-7, with 11 bases that match TRBD2. CDR3 length: 15 residues. Germline lookup yields CDR1 SQVTM and CDR2 ANQGSEA. With V trimmed by 2 bases and J by 0 bases, 3 bases remained unmatched. This CDR3 reads CSVETSGSGSYEQYF. The CDR3 DNA is TGCAGCGTTGAAACTAGCGGGAGTGGCTCCTACGAGCAGTACTTC.

This rearrangement joins TRBV9 to TRBJ2-1; 7 positions agree with TRBD2. CDR3 length: 14 residues. Losses at the gene ends were 2 bases for V and 13 bases for J; bases not matched to a gene: 12. Germline V lookup: CDR1 SGDLS, CDR2 YYNGEE. CDR3 coding DNA: TGTGCCAGCAGCGTCGGGTCAGGCGGGAGTGACCAGTTCTTC. This codes for CASSVGSGGSDQFF.

The V gene is TRBV9, the J gene TRBJ2-1, with D possibly TRBD2 on 6 matching bases. The CDR3 sequence is 14 residues long. Germline V gene data show CDR1 as SGDLS and CDR2 as YYNGEE. Trimming cost V 0 bases and J 6 bases, with 10 bases left between them. The CDR3 DNA follows: TGTGCCAGCAGCGTAGGACTAGGGAGCAATGAGCAGTTCTTC. Translation: CASSVGLGSNEQFF.

V and J are TRBV15 and TRBJ1-1, with TRBD1 as a possible D gene (6 bases). Germline CDR1 reads LNHNV; CDR2 reads YYDKDF (reference sequence). The CDR3 consists of 13 residues. V lost 5 bases to trimming and J lost 8 bases, with 15 bases between them. The CDR3 region has the DNA TGTGCCACCAGCCCCCTGGGGACACTAGAAGCTTTCTTT. This sequence encodes CATSPLGTLEAFF.

V gene TRBV29-1 combines with J gene TRBJ2-1; 8 nucleotides match TRBD1. The V gene end was trimmed by 7 bases and the J gene end by 0 bases; junction bases not matched to a gene: 23. The germline V gene encodes CDR1 SQVTM and CDR2 ANQGSEA. This CDR3 has 20 amino acids. The CDR3 region is CSAEYRGLSGGASSYNEQFF. CDR3 bases: TGCAGCGCCGAATACAGGGGGTTGTCTGGCGGGGCGAGCTCCTACAATGAGCAGTTCTTC.

V is TRBV7-9 and J is TRBJ2-6; D possibly corresponds to TRBD2 (6 bases). This CDR3 comprises 17 residues. V was clipped by 0 bases and J by 0 bases, with 9 bases between them. Germline V CDR1 and CDR2: SEHNR, FQNEAQ (reference sequence). The CDR3 DNA reads as TGTGCCAGCAGCTTAGCGCGGAGGGACTCTGGGGCCAACGTCCTGACTTTC. This codes for CASSLARRDSGANVLTF.

J is TRBJ1-2 and V is TRBV7-3, with no clear D. V dropped 4 bases and J dropped 6 bases, with 9 bases sitting between them. Germline V CDR1 and CDR2: SGHTA, FQGTGA. The length of the CDR3 is 12 residues. The CDR3: CASSSDVDGYTF. CDR3 sequence (DNA): TGTGCCAGCAGCTCTGACGTGGATGGCTACACCTTC.

The CDR3 DNA is TGTGCCAGCATGAGGACCTTCCCACCAGCAGATACGCAGTATTTT. Translation gives CASMRTFPPADTQYF. The V call is TRBV7-9, the J call TRBJ2-3; D unclear. Germline V CDR1 and CDR2: SEHNR, FQNEAQ (reference sequence). Trimming stripped 7 bases from V and 4 bases from J, with 18 bases between. CDR3 length: 15 amino acids.

The chain links TRBV7-9 to TRBJ1-1; D not resolved. Trimming took off 7 bases at V and 5 bases at J, with 11 bases between the two ends. Per germline, CDR1 SEHNR and CDR2 FQNEAQ (reference sequence). The CDR3 has 12 amino acids. The CDR3 loop reads CASTKDVTEAFF. CDR3 DNA: TGTGCCAGCACCAAGGACGTGACTGAAGCTTTCTTT.

The chain combines TRBV7-6 with TRBJ2-7, with 11 nucleotides matching TRBD2. Losses at the gene ends were 4 bases for V and 3 bases for J; bases not matched to a gene: 5. Germline V CDR1 and CDR2: SGHVS, FNYEAQ. CDR3 size: 15 residues. DNA of the CDR3: TGTGCCAGCAGCTCACTAGCGGGAGTAGTCTACGAGCAGTACTTC. Protein: CASSSLAGVVYEQYF.